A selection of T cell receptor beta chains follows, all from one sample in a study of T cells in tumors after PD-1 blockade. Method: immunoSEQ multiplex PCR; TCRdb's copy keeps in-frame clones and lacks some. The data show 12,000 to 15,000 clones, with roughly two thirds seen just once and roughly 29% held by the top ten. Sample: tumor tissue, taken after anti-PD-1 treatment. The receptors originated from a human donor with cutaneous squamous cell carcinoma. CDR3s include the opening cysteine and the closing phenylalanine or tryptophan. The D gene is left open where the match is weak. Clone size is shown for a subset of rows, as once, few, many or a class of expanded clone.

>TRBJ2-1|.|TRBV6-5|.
TGTGCCAGCAGTAAGGACAGCGTCAATGAGCAGTTCTTC
CASSKDSVNEQFF
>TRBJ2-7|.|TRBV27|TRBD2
TGTGCCAGCAGTAAAATAGCGGGGTCCTACGAGCAGTACTTC
CASSKIAGSYEQYF
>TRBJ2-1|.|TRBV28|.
TGTGCCAGCAGTTTACTCTGGAAACTTGAGCAGTTCTTC
CASSLLWKLEQFF
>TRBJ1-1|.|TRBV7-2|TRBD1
TGTGCCAGCAGCTTACAAAGTACAGGGGGTACTGAAGCTTTCTTT
CASSLQSTGGTEAFF
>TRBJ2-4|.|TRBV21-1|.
TGTGCCAGCAGCGAAAAACCTCTCCCGGGACTAGCGTCAGCCAAAAACATTCAGTACTTC
CASSEKPLPGLASAKNIQYF
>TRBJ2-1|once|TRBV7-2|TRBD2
TGTGCCAGCAGCCAACGGACTAGTTTGGGTGAGCAGTTCTTC
CASSQRTSLGEQFF
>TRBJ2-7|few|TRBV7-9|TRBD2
TGTGCCAGCGGTCGCGGCAGCGGGGGGTCTCACGAGCAGTACTTC
CASGRGSGGSHEQYF
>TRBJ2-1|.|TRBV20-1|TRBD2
TGCAGTGCTAGTTACTTAGCGGGGGGGTTCTACAATGAGCAGTTCTTC
CSASYLAGGFYNEQFF
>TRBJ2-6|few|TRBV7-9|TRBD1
TGTGCCAGCGACAGGGGGCGCATTCCCGTCCTGACTTTC
CASDRGRIPVLTF
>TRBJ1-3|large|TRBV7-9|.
TGTGCCAGCAGCTTTGAAAACACCATATATTTT
CASSFENTIYF
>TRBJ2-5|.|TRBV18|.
TGTGCCAGCTCATCGCCACAGGGAGGGTTACAAGAGACCCAGTACTTC
CASSSPQGGLQETQYF
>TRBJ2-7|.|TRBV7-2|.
TGTGCCAGCAGCTTAGCACAGGGCGACGAGCAGTACTTC
CASSLAQGDEQYF
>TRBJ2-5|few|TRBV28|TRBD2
TGTGCCAGCATTGGGGGATTACTAGCGGGAGGGGAGACCCAGTACTTC
CASIGGLLAGGETQYF
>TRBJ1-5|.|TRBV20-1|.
TGCAGTGCTAGTGGGGACAGCAATCAGCCCCAGCATTTT
CSASGDSNQPQHF
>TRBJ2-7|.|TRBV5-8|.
TGTGCCAGCAGCTTGACGGGACTCAGAACCGAAGAGCAGTACTTC
CASSLTGLRTEEQYF
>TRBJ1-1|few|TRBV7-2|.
TGTGCCAGCGCTAAACATGGGAACACTGAAGCTTTCTTT
CASAKHGNTEAFF
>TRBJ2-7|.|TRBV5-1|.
TGCGCCAGCAGCTTGGGCAGGGTGGGCGAGCAGTACTTC
CASSLGRVGEQYF
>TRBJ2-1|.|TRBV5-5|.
TGTGCCAGCAACCTCCCTTCGAATGAGCAGTTCTTC
CASNLPSNEQFF
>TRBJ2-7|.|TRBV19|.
TGTGCCAGTAGTATAGCGGCCAGTTCTCCCTACGAGCAGTACTTC
CASSIAASSPYEQYF
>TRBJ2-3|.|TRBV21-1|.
TGTGCCAGCAAGACCCTAGGACAGACCTGCACAGATACGCAGTATTTT
CASKTLGQTCTDTQYF
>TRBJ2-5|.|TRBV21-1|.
TGTGCCAACTTCCAAGGGTTGGAGACCCAGTACTTC
CANFQGLETQYF
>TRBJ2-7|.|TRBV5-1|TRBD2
TGCGCCAGCAGCACGATGACTAGCGGGAGCTCCTACGAGCAGTACTTC
CASSTMTSGSSYEQYF
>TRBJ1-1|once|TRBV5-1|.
TGCGCCAGCAGCTTGGGCAGGGGCCCCTACACTGAAGCTTTCTTT
CASSLGRGPYTEAFF
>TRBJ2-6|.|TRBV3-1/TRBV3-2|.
TGTGCCAGCAGCCCCACAGGCTCTGGGGCCAACGTCCTGACTTTC
CASSPTGSGANVLTF
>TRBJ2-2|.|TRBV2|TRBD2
TGTGCCAGCAGCGGGACTAGTGACACCGGGGAGCTGTTTTTT
CASSGTSDTGELFF
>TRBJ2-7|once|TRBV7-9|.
TGTGCCACCGGGACCTACGAGCAGTACTTC
CATGTYEQYF
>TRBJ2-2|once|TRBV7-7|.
TGTGCTAGCAGCTTAGGTGGTGGGAACACCGGGGAGCTGTTTTTT
CASSLGGGNTGELFF
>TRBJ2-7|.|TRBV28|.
TGTGCCAGCAGCCGACCCGTGGGGAACAGTGGCGAGCAGTACTTC
CASSRPVGNSGEQYF
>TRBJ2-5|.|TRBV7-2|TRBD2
TGTGCCAGCAGCTTTCAGTTTAGGGCGGGAGGGTACCAAGAGACCCAGTACTTC
CASSFQFRAGGYQETQYF
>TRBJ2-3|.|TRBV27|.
TGTGCCAGCAGTCTCACTAGATGGAAGGTCCGGTATTTT
CASSLTRWKVRYF
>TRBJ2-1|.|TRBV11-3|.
TGTGCCAGCAGCTTAGACCTTACAGGGTTCCCCTACAATGAGCAGTTCTTC
CASSLDLTGFPYNEQFF
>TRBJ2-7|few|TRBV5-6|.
TGTGCCAGCAGCTTGGGGGGACTCTCCTACGAGCAGTACTTC
CASSLGGLSYEQYF
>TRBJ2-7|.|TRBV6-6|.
TGTGCCAGCAGTTACTCGTCAAGGGCGGGCGAGCAGTACTTC
CASSYSSRAGEQYF
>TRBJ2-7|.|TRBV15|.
TGTGCCACCAGCAGAGATCGACTAGGGGCCGGCTACGAGCAGTACTTC
CATSRDRLGAGYEQYF
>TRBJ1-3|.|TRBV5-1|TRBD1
TGCGCCAGCAGCTTTACACCGGGACAGAGGGAAAACACCATATATTTT
CASSFTPGQRENTIYF
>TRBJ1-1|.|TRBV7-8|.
TGTGCCAGCAGCCGGAGGGGGGCGGCTGAAGCTTTCTTT
CASSRRGAAEAFF
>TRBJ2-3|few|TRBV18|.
TGTGCCAGCTCACCGGGCATACACACAGATACGCAGTATTTT
CASSPGIHTDTQYF
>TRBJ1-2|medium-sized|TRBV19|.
TGTGCCAGTAGTATTGTACAGGATGGCTATGGCTACACCTTC
CASSIVQDGYGYTF
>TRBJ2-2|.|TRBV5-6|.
TGTGCCAGCAGCTCCCGGCGGGAACGGTCCGGGGAGCTGTTTTTT
CASSSRRERSGELFF
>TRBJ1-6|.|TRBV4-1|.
TGCGCCAGCAGCCAAGATGGAACAGGGATTCGTTCACCCCTCCACTTT
CASSQDGTGIRSPLHF
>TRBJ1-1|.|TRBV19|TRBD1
TGTGCCAGGGAGAGACAGGGGAGGCAATCTGAAGCTTTCTTT
CARERQGRQSEAFF
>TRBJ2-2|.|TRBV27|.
TGTGCCACCGGCCTCACTGTCATGACGGGCGGGGAGCTGTTTTTT
CATGLTVMTGGELFF
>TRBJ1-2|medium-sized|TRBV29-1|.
TGCAGCGCCGGCCGCCAGGACGCTAACTATGGCTACACCTTC
CSAGRQDANYGYTF
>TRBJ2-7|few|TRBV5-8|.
TGTGCCAGCAGCTTGGGGACCGCGCTAGCCTACGAGCAGTACTTC
CASSLGTALAYEQYF
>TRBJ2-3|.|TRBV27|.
TGTGCCAGCAACTATTACTCCCGAGGACTATCTACCACAGATACGCAGTATTTT
CASNYYSRGLSTTDTQYF
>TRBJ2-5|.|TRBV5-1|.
TGCGCCAGCAGCTTGGCGTTAAAAGAGACCCAGTACTTC
CASSLALKETQYF
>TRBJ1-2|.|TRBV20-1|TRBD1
TGCAGTGCTAGTTTACAGGGGGCGCGAATCGGCGGCTACACCTTC
CSASLQGARIGGYTF
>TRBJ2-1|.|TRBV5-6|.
TGTGCCAGCAGTCTATGGGGCAATGAGCAGTTCTTC
CASSLWGNEQFF
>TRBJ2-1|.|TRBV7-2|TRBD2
TGTGCCAGCAGGATGGCTAGCGGCAATGAGCAGTTCTTC
CASRMASGNEQFF
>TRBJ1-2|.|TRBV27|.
TGTGCCAGCAGCCCCTTCCCTGAGCAGAGCAATGGCTACACCTTC
CASSPFPEQSNGYTF
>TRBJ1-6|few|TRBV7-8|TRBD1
TGTGCCAGCAGCTTAGTATGGACAGGGAATTCACCCCTCCACTTT
CASSLVWTGNSPLHF
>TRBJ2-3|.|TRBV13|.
TGTGCCAGCAGCCCTCTTACGGAAGATACGCAGTATTTT
CASSPLTEDTQYF
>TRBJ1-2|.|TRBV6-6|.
TGTGCCAGCAGTTACTCCGTGGGGGATAACTATGGCTACACCTTC
CASSYSVGDNYGYTF